These T cell receptor beta chains were read from a single sample in a study of blood T cell repertoires in COVID-19. Using immunoSEQ multiplex PCR, the repertoire was profiled, and TCRdb retains in-frame clones only, with some absent. The sample lists over 85,000 clones, just under 85% seen once, with around 10% in the top ten. Sequenced: peripheral blood. The receptor source for this set is a man aged 40-55 years with active or convalescent COVID-19. Both conserved end residues are part of each CDR3. The D gene is left open where the match is weak. The size field is filled for only some rows; it gives once, few, many or a size class.

v_call	j_call	clone_size	d_call	cdr3_aa	cdr3_nt
TRBV7-2	TRBJ2-7	NA	NA	CASSLVVGAAYEQYF	TGTGCCAGCAGCTTAGTCGTGGGGGCGGCCTACGAGCAGTACTTC
TRBV5-4	TRBJ2-7	NA	NA	CASSLARGVPAEQYF	TGTGCCAGCAGCTTGGCCAGGGGGGTTCCCGCCGAGCAGTACTTC
TRBV13	TRBJ1-1	once	NA	CASSSKMNTEAFF	TGTGCCAGCAGCTCCAAAATGAACACTGAAGCTTTCTTT
TRBV19	TRBJ1-1	NA	TRBD1	CASSSQQGAEAFF	TGTGCCAGTAGTTCTCAACAGGGGGCTGAAGCTTTCTTT
TRBV6-1	TRBJ2-7	NA	TRBD1	CASSHGTASYEQYF	TGTGCCAGCAGTCATGGGACAGCATCCTACGAGCAGTACTTC
TRBV10-2	TRBJ2-7	NA	NA	CASSESGQGNEQYF	TGCGCCAGCAGTGAGTCCGGTCAGGGGAACGAGCAGTACTTC
TRBV20-1	TRBJ1-2	NA	NA	CSASRADGYTF	TGCAGTGCTAGTAGAGCGGATGGCTACACCTTC
TRBV27	TRBJ2-5	NA	TRBD2	CASSLAGGPRETQYF	TGTGCCAGCAGTTTAGCGGGGGGGCCCAGAGAGACCCAGTACTTC
TRBV18	TRBJ2-2	NA	NA	CASSSGTQNTGELFF	TGTGCCAGCTCATCCGGGACACAAAACACCGGGGAGCTGTTTTTT
TRBV11-3	TRBJ2-1	NA	TRBD1	CASSLSTGTDNEQFF	TGTGCCAGCAGCTTATCAACCGGGACAGACAATGAGCAGTTCTTC
TRBV5-4	TRBJ1-6	NA	NA	CASSLGTINSPLHF	TGTGCCAGCAGCTTGGGGACAATAAATTCACCCCTCCACTTT
TRBV12-3/TRBV12-4	TRBJ1-1	NA	NA	CASSVGQRTEAFF	TGTGCCAGCAGTGTTGGACAGAGAACTGAAGCTTTCTTT
TRBV7-9	TRBJ2-7	NA	TRBD2	CASSFGGRTYEQYF	TGTGCCAGCAGCTTCGGGGGGAGAACCTACGAGCAGTACTTC
TRBV11-2	TRBJ1-6	NA	TRBD1	CASSLGSPGGGASPLHF	TGTGCCAGCAGCTTAGGTTCCCCAGGGGGCGGTGCTTCACCCCTCCACTTT
TRBV4-1	TRBJ1-4	NA	TRBD1	CASSHPGQGPEKLFF	TGCGCCAGCAGCCATCCGGGACAGGGGCCCGAAAAACTGTTTTTT
TRBV2	TRBJ2-5	once	TRBD2	CAIPGLAGAHPQETQYF	TGTGCCATCCCGGGACTAGCGGGGGCACACCCTCAAGAGACCCAGTACTTC
TRBV15	TRBJ1-6	NA	TRBD1	CATSTEQGVGSPLHF	TGTGCCACCAGCACGGAACAGGGGGTAGGTTCACCCCTCCACTTT
TRBV27	TRBJ2-1	NA	TRBD2	CASSLIGLAGGNNEQFF	TGTGCCAGCAGTCTCATCGGACTAGCGGGGGGCAACAATGAGCAGTTCTTC
TRBV6-1	TRBJ1-1	NA	TRBD1	CASSETGVNTEAFF	TGTGCCAGCAGTGAGACAGGGGTGAACACTGAAGCTTTCTTT
TRBV4-3	TRBJ1-2	NA	NA	CASSRGILEGYTF	TGCGCCAGCAGCCGAGGGATTTTGGAGGGCTACACCTTC
TRBV5-4	TRBJ1-4	NA	TRBD1	CASSSDRGPNEKLFF	TGTGCCAGCAGCTCTGACAGGGGACCTAATGAAAAACTGTTTTTT
TRBV5-1	TRBJ1-2	once	NA	CASSSLAGRGYGYTF	TGCGCCAGCAGCTCGCTTGCGGGAAGGGGTTATGGCTACACCTTC
TRBV6-6	TRBJ2-3	NA	TRBD1	CASRPGQATDTQYF	TGTGCCAGCAGACCGGGACAGGCCACAGATACGCAGTATTTT
TRBV3-1/TRBV3-2	TRBJ2-3	NA	TRBD2	CASSQLDGRGAHRWDTQYF	TGTGCCAGCAGCCAATTGGACGGGCGGGGGGCCCACCGGTGGGATACGCAGTATTTT
TRBV13	TRBJ2-2	once	TRBD2	CASSPNGGGRNGELFF	TGTGCCAGCAGTCCCAACGGCGGGGGGCGAAACGGGGAGCTGTTTTTT
TRBV24-1	TRBJ1-1	NA	NA	CATPRGGPVVWEAFF	TGTGCCACCCCCCGCGGAGGGCCGGTCGTTTGGGAAGCTTTCTTT
TRBV9	TRBJ2-5	once	NA	CASSVTVSFQETQYF	TGTGCCAGCAGCGTTACGGTGTCCTTCCAAGAGACCCAGTACTTC
TRBV9	TRBJ2-2	NA	NA	CASSVDGRNTGELFF	TGTGCCAGCAGCGTAGATGGCAGGAACACCGGGGAGCTGTTTTTT
TRBV18	TRBJ1-2	NA	NA	CASSSMDSGYGYTF	TGTGCCAGCTCATCTATGGACAGTGGATATGGCTACACCTTC
TRBV6-2/TRBV6-3	TRBJ2-5	NA	NA	CASSYVDIQETQYF	TGTGCCAGCAGTTACGTGGACATTCAAGAGACCCAGTACTTC
TRBV29-1	TRBJ2-3	NA	NA	CSAPVSDTQYF	TGCAGCGCCCCTGTTTCAGATACGCAGTATTTT
TRBV6-2/TRBV6-3	TRBJ2-7	NA	TRBD1	CASSYPTGTGGSYEQYF	TGTGCCAGCAGTTATCCAACCGGGACAGGAGGCTCCTACGAGCAGTACTTC
TRBV10-1	TRBJ2-1	NA	TRBD1	CASSEVRPGQRHNEQFF	TGCGCCAGCAGTGAGGTTCGTCCGGGACAGCGGCACAATGAGCAGTTCTTC
TRBV12-2	TRBJ2-7	NA	NA	CASRPRDTYEQYF	TGTGCAAGTCGCCCCAGGGATACCTACGAGCAGTACTTC
TRBV6-5	TRBJ2-5	NA	TRBD1	CASSYSNRGQETQYF	TGTGCCAGCAGTTACTCGAATAGGGGACAGGAGACCCAGTACTTC
TRBV25-1	TRBJ1-2	NA	NA	CASSENRDFKCSYTF	TGTGCCAGCAGTGAGAACAGGGATTTTAAATGTAGCTACACCTTC
TRBV19	TRBJ1-2	NA	NA	CASSQPAGVNYGYTF	TGTGCCAGTAGTCAACCGGCAGGGGTAAACTATGGCTACACCTTC
TRBV30	TRBJ2-7	NA	NA	CAGASFNSYEQYF	TGTGCCGGAGCGTCTTTTAACTCCTACGAGCAGTACTTC
TRBV20-1	TRBJ1-2	NA	NA	CSASLETFGYTF	TGCAGTGCTAGTTTGGAGACGTTTGGCTACACCTTC
TRBV19	TRBJ1-5	NA	NA	CASSIPGGNQPQHF	TGTGCCAGTAGTATCCCAGGGGGCAATCAGCCCCAGCATTTT
TRBV5-1	TRBJ2-3	NA	TRBD1	CASSPGDRGNWDTQYF	TGCGCCAGCAGCCCGGGGGACAGGGGGAATTGGGATACGCAGTATTTT
TRBV6-5	TRBJ2-5	NA	NA	CASSYGQKETQYF	TGTGCCAGCAGTTACGGACAGAAAGAGACCCAGTACTTC
TRBV19	TRBJ2-1	NA	NA	CASSIPSEQFF	TGTGCCAGTAGTATTCCTTCTGAGCAGTTCTTC